This TCR beta chain was captured by sequencing in a study of T cell responses to AZD1222 COVID-19 vaccine. Findings and limits, study-wide: The repertoires were collected only after the peak T cell response. Dominant CD4 TCR responses targeted spike regions 160-218 and 743-854. Females made up more of the donors, who were largely white British, and clonal diversity may have come out too low.

This CDR3 comprises 16 residues. V was pared by 3 bases and J by 2 bases, with 14 bases between. CDR1 and CDR2 from the germline V gene are LNHDA and SQIVND (reference sequence). Regarding this clone: The antigen remains unidentified.

Using immunoSEQ multiplex PCR, the repertoire was profiled, and TCRdb retains in-frame clones only, with some absent. The sample records some 130,000 clones, about 90% being singletons. V is TRBV19 and J is TRBJ2-1; D is perhaps TRBD2 (5 bases). The TCR sequence derives from an adult who received the AZD1222 COVID-19 vaccine. The sample was peripheral blood, taken 28 days after the second AZD1222 dose. The CDR3 DNA is TGTGCCAGTAGTATTAGCCAGAGGGTCCCCTACAATGAGCAGTTCTTC. This gives the protein CASSISQRVPYNEQFF.